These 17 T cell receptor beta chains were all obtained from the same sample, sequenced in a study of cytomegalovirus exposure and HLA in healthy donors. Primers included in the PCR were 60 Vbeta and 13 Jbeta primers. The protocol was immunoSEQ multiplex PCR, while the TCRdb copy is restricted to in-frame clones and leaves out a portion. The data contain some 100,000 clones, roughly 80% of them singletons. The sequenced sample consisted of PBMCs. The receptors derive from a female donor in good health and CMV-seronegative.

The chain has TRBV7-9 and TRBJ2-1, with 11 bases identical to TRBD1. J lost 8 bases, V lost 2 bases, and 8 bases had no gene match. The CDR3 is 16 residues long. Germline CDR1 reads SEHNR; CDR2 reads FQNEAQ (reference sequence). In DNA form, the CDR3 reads TGTGCCAGCAGCTTACAGGGGACAGGGGGAAATGATGAGCAGTTCTTC. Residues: CASSLQGTGGNDEQFF.

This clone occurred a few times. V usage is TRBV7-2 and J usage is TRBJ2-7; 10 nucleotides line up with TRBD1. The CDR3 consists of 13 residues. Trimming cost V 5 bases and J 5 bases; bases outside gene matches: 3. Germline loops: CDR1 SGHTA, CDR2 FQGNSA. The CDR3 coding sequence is TGTGCCAGCAGCCAGGACAGGGGGGACGAGCAGTACTTC. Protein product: CASSQDRGDEQYF.

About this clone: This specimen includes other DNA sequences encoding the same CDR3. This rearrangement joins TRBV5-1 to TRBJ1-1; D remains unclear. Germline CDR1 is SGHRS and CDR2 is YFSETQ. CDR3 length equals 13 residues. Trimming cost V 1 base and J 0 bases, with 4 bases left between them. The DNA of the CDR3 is TGCGCCAGCAGCTTGACAGTGAACACTGAAGCTTTCTTT. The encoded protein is CASSLTVNTEAFF.

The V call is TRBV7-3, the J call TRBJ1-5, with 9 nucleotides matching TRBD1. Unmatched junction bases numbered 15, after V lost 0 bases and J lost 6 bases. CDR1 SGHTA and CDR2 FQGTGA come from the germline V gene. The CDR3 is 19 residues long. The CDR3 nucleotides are TGTGCCAGCAGCTTAACGACTAAGGGAGACAGGGGGTCGATTCAGCCCCAGCATTTT. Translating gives CASSLTTKGDRGSIQPQHF.

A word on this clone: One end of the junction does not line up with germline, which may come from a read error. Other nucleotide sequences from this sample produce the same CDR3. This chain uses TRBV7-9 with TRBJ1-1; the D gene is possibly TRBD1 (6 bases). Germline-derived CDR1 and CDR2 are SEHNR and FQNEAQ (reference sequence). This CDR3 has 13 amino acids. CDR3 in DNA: TGTGCCAGCAGCTTAGACAGGGACACCGAAGCTTTCTTT. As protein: CASSLDRDTEAFF.

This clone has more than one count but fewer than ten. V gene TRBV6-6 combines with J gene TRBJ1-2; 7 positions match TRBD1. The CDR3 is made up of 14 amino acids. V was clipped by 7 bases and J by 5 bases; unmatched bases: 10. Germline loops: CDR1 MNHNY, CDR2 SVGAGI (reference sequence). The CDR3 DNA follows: TGTGCCAGCACCCCCGACAGGGTAAAGTATGGCTACACCTTC. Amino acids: CASTPDRVKYGYTF.

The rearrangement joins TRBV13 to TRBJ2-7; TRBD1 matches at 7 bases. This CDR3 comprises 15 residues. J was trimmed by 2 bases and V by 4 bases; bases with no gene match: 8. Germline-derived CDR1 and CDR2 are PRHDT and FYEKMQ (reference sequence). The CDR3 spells CASSSRQGSTYEQYF. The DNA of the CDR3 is TGTGCCAGCAGCTCGAGACAGGGCAGCACCTACGAGCAGTACTTC. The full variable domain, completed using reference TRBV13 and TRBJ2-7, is AAGVIQSPRHLIKEKRETATLKCYPIPRHDTVYWYQQGPGQDPQFLISFYEKMQSDKGSIPDRFSAQQFSDYHSELNMSSLELGDSALYFCASSSRQGSTYEQYFGPGTRLTVT.

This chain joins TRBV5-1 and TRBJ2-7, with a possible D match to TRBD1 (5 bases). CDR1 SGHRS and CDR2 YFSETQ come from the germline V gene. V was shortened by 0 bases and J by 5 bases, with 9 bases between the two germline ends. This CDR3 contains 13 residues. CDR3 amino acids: CASSLEGRNEQYF. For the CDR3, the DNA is TGCGCCAGCAGCTTGGAGGGGCGGAACGAGCAGTACTTC.

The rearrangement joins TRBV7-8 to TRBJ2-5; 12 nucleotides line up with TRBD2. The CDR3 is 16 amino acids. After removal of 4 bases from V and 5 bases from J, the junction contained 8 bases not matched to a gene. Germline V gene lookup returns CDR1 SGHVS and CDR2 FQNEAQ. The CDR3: CASSSRLAGARETQYF. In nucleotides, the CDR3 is TGTGCCAGCAGCTCCCGACTAGCGGGGGCTAGGGAGACCCAGTACTTC.

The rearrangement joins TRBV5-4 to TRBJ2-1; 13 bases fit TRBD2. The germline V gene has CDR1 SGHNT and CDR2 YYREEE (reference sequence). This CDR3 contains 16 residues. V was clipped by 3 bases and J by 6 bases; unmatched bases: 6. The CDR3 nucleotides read TGTGCCAGCAGCTCCCGGACTAGCGGGGGCAGCAATGAGCAGTTCTTC. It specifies CASSSRTSGGSNEQFF.

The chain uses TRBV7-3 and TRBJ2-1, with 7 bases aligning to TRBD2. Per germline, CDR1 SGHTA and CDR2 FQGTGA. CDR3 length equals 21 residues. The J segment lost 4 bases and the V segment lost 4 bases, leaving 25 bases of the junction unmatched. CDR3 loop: CASSSYFPSSGGLLKYNEQFF. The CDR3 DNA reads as TGTGCCAGCAGCTCGTACTTCCCCTCTAGCGGAGGTCTCCTAAAATACAATGAGCAGTTCTTC.

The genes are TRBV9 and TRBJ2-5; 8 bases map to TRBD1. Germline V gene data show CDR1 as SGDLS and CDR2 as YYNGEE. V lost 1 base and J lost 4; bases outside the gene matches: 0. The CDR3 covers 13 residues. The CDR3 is CASSVTGGETQYF. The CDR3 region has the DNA TGTGCCAGCAGCGTAACAGGGGGAGAGACCCAGTACTTC.

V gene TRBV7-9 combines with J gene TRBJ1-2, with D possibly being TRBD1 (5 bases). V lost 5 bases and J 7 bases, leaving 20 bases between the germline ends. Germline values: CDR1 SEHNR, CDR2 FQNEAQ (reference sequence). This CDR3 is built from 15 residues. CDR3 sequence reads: CASSPRGGAVVGYTF. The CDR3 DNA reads TGTGCCAGCAGCCCCCGGGGAGGGGCCGTGGTTGGCTACACCTTC.

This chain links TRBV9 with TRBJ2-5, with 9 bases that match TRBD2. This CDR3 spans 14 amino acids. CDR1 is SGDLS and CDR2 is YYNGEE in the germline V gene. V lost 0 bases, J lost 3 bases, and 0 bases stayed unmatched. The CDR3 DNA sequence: TGTGCCAGCAGCGTAGGACTAGCGGAAGAGACCCAGTACTTC. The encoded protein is CASSVGLAEETQYF.

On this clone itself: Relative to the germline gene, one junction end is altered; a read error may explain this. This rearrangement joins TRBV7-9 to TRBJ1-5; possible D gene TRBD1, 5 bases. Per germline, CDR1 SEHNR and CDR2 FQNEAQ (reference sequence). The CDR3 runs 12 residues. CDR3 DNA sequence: TGTTCCAGCAGCCCGGGGGGTCAGCCCCAGCATTTT. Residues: CSSSPGGQPQHF.

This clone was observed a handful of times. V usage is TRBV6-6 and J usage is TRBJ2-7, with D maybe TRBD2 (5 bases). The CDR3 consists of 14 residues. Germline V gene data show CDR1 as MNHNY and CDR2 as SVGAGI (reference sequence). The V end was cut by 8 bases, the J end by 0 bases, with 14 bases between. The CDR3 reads CASWVTGDSYEQYF. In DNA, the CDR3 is TGTGCCAGCTGGGTGACCGGGGACTCCTACGAGCAGTACTTC.

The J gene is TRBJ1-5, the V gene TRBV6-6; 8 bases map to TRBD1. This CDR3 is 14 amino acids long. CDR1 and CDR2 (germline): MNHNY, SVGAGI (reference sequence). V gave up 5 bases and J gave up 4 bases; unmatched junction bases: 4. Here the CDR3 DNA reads TGTGCCAGCAGTATCGACAGGGGTAATCAGCCCCAGCATTTT. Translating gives CASSIDRGNQPQHF.